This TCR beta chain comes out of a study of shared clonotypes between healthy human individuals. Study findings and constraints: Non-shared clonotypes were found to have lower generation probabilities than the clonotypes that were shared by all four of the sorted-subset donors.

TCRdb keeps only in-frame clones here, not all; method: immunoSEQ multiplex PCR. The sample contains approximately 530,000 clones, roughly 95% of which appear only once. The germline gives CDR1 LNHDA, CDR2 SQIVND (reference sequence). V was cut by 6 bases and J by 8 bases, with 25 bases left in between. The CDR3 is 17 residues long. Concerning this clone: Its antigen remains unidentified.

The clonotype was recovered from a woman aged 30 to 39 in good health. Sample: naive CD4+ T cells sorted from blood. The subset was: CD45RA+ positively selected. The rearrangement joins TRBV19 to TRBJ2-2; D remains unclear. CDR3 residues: CASRPRDDSLRFGELFF. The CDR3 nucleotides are TGTGCCAGTAGGCCAAGAGATGATTCCTTACGGTTTGGGGAGCTGTTTTTT.